This T cell receptor (beta chain) was found in a study of tumor-infiltrating lymphocytes in primary liver carcinoma. Study in general: Both sexes were represented among patients, who were 30 to 69 years old.

The CDR3 contains 15 residues. V lost 5 bases to trimming and J lost 1 base, with 15 bases between them. CDR1 SGHAT and CDR2 FQNNGV come from the germline V gene. General study results and limits: Only about 7-25% of top clones occurred in every one of the five tumor regions. Tumor-adjacent and tumor-blood pairs shared less of their repertoires than tumor region pairs shared.

This clonotype has at least ten counts. The antigen is unknown. The roughly 18-32 mg bulk tissue piece was not sorted before simultaneous RNA and DNA extraction. Priming with a constant-region primer yielded TCR beta cDNA from 400 to 500 ng total RNA. Nested multiplex PCR, run for three rounds with slightly modified ARM-PCR, yielded TCR beta libraries. With TRBV1-TRBV30 forward primers and a C-beta reverse primer, the first two PCR rounds were run for 9 to 10 cycles each. TCRdb re-called the multiplex PCR reads with MiXCR, one entry per CDR3 protein. The sample records more than 20,000 distinct CDR3 sequences, nearly 80% being singletons.

The specimen sequenced was liver tumor tissue from sampling region 1. Subset specified: tumor region T1, superior pole. The sequence derives from a woman aged 25 to 39 with primary liver carcinoma and hepatitis B virus infection. The genes are TRBV11-2 and TRBJ2-7; no definite D call. The CDR3 DNA follows: TGTGCCAGCAGCCTATCTGTGGGAATATCCTACGAGCAGTACTTC. It yields the protein CASSLSVGISYEQYF. Drawing the rest from reference TRBV11-2 and TRBJ2-7, the complete variable domain is EAGVAQSPRYKIIEKRQSVAFWCNPISGHATLYWYQQILGQGPKLLIQFQNNGVVDDSQLPKDRFSAERLKGVDSTLKIQPAKLEDSAVYLCASSLSVGISYEQYFGPGTRLTVT.